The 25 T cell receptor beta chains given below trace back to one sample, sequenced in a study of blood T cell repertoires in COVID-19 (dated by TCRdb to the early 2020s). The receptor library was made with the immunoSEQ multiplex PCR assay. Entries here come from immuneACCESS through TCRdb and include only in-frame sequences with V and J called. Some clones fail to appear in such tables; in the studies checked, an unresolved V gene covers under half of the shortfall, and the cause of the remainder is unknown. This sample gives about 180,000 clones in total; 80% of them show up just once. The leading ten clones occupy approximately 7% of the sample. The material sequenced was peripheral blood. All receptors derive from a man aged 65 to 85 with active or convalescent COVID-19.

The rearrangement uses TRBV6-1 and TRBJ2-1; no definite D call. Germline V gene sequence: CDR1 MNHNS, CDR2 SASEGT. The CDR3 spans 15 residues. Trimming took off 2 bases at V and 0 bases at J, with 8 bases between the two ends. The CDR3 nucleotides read TGTGCCAGCAGTGAACGGGTATTCTCCTACAATGAGCAGTTCTTC. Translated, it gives CASSERVFSYNEQFF.

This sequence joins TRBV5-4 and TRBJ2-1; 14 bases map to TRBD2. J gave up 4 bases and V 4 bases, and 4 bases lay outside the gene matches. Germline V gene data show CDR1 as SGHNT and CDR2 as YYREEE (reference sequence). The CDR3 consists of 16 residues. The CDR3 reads CASSKGLAGAYNEQFF. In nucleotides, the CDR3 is TGTGCCAGCAGCAAGGGACTAGCGGGAGCTTACAATGAGCAGTTCTTC.

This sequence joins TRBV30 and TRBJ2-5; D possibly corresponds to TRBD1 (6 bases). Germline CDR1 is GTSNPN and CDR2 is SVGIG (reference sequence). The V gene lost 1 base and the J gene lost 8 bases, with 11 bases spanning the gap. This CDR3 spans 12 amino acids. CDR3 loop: CAWSGNRDTQYF. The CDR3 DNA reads TGTGCCTGGAGTGGAAACAGGGATACCCAGTACTTC.

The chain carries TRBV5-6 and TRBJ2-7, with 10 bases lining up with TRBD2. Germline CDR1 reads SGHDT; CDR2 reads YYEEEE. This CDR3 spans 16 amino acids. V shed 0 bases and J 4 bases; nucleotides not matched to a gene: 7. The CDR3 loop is CASSLGILAGRYEQYF. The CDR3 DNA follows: TGTGCCAGCAGCTTGGGGATACTAGCGGGGAGATACGAGCAGTACTTC.

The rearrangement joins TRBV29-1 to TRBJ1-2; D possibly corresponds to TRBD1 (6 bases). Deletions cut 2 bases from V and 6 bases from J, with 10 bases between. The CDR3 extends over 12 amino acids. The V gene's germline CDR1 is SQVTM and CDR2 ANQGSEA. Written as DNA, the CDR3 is TGCAGCGTTGAAAACAGGGTAAATGGCTACACCTTC. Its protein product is CSVENRVNGYTF.

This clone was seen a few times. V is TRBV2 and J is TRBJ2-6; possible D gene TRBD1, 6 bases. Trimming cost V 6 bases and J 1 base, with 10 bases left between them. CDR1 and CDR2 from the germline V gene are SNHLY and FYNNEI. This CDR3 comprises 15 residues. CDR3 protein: CASSADRSGANVLTF. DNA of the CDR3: TGTGCCAGCAGCGCTGACAGGTCTGGGGCCAACGTCCTGACTTTC.

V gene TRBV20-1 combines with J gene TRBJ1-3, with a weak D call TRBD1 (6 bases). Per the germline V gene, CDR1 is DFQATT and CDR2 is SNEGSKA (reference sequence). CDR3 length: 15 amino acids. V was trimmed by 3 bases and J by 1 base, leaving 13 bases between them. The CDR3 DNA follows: TGCAGTGCTAGTCAACCTACAGGGTCTGGAAACACCATATATTTT. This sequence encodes CSASQPTGSGNTIYF.

In DNA form, the CDR3 reads TGTGCCATCAGTGAACAGGGGTTGCAACCCCAGCATTTT. Translation: CAISEQGLQPQHF. V and J are TRBV10-3 and TRBJ1-5; TRBD1 matches at 7 bases. This CDR3 spans 13 amino acids. Germline CDR1 is ENHRY and CDR2 is SYGVKD. Germline trimming cut 3 bases from V and 10 bases from J; bases unmatched to any gene: 6.

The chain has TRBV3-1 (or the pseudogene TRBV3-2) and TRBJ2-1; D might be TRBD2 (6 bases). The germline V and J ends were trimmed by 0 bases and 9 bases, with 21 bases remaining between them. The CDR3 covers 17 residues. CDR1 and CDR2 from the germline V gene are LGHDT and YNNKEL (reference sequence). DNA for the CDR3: TGTGCCAGCAGCCAAGATCGGGCGGGGAAGAAGGTACTTGAGCAGTTCTTC. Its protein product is CASSQDRAGKKVLEQFF.

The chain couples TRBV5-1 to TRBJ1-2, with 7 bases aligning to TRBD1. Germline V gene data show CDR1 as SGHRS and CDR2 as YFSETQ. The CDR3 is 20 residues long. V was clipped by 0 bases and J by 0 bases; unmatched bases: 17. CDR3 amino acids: CASSLARTGQYSATNYGYTF. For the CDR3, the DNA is TGCGCCAGCAGCTTGGCTAGAACGGGACAGTATTCAGCCACTAACTATGGCTACACCTTC.

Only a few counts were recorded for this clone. The CDR3 loop reads CASSQDLQGVGQPQHF. In DNA, the CDR3 is TGTGCCAGCAGCCAAGATTTGCAGGGGGTGGGTCAGCCCCAGCATTTT. V and J are TRBV4-2 and TRBJ1-5, with 7 bases lining up with TRBD1. CDR3 length: 16 amino acids. With 0 bases clipped from V and 6 bases from J, the junction kept 8 bases outside the gene matches. Germline V lookup: CDR1 LGHNA, CDR2 YNFKEQ.

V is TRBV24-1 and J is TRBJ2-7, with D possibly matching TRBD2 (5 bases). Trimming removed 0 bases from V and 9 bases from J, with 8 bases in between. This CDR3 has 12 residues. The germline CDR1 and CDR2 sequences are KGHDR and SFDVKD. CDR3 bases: TGTGCCACCAGTGATTTGGAGGGCGGGCAGTACTTC. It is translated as CATSDLEGGQYF.

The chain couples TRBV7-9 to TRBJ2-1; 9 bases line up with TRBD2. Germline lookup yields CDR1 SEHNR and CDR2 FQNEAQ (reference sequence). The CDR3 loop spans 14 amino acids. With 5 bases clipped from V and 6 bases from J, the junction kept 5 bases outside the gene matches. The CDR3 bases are TGTGCCAGCAGCCTACCGACTAGCGGCAATGAGCAGTTCTTC. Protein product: CASSLPTSGNEQFF.

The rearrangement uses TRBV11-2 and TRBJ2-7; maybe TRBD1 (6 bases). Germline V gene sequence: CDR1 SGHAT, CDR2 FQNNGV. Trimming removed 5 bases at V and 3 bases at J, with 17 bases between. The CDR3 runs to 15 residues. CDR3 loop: CASSPRAGEIYEQYF. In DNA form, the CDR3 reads TGTGCCAGCAGCCCCCGGGCAGGGGAAATCTACGAGCAGTACTTC.

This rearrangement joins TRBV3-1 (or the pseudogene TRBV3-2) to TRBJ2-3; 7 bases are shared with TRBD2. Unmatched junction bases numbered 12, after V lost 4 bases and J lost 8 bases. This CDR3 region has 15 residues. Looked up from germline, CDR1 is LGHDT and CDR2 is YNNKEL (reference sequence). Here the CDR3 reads CASSREGGSGSTQYF. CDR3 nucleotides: TGTGCCAGCAGCCGCGAGGGCGGGAGTGGCTCTACGCAGTATTTT.

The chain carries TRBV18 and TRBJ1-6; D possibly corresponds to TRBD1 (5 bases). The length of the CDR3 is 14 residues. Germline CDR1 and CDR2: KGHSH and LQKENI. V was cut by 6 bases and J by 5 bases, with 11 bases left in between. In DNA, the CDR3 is TGTGCCAGCTCTCAGACACAGGATAATTCACCCCTCCACTTT. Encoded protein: CASSQTQDNSPLHF.

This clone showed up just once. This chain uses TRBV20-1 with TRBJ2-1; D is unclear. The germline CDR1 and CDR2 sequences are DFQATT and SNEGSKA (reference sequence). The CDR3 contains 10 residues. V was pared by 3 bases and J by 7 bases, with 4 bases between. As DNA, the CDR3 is TGCAGTGCTAGGGAGAATGAGCAGTTCTTC. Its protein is CSARENEQFF.

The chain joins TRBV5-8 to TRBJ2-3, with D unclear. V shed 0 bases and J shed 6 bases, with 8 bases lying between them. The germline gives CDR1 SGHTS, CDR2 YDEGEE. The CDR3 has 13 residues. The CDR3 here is CASSLAPQDTQYF. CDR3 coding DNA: TGTGCCAGCAGCTTGGCCCCCCAGGATACGCAGTATTTT.

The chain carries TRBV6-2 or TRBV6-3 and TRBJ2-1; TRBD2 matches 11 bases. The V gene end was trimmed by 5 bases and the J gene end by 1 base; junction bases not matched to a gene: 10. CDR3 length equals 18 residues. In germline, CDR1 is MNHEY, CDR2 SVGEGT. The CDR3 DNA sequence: TGTGCCAGCAGTGTTAGCGGGAGGGCCGGAATGTCCTACAATGAGCAGTTCTTC. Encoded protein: CASSVSGRAGMSYNEQFF.

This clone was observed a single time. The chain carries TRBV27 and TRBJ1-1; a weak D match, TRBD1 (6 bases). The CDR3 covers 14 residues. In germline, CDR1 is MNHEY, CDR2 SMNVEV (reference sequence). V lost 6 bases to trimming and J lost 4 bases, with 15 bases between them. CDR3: CASSILRGVTEAFF. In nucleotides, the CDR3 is TGTGCCAGCAGCATCCTCAGGGGTGTCACTGAAGCTTTCTTT.

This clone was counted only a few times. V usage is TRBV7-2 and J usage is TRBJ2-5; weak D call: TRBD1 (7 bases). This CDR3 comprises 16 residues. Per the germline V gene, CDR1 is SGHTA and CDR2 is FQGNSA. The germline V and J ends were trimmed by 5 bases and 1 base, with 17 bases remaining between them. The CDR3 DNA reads TGTGCCAGCAGCCCCCAGGGGGGATATGGCCAAGAGACCCAGTACTTC. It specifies CASSPQGGYGQETQYF.

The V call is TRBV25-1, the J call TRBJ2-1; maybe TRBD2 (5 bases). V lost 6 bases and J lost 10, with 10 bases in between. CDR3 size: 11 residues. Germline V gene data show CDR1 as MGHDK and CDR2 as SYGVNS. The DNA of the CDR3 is TGTGCCAGCAGGAGGGTTGGCGAGCAGTTCTTC. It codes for CASRRVGEQFF. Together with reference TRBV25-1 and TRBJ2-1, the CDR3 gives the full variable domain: EADIYQTPRYLVIGTGKKITLECSQTMGHDKMYWYQQDPGMELHLIHYSYGVNSTEKGDLSSESTVSRIRTEHFPLTLESARPSHTSQYLCASRRVGEQFFGPGTRLTVL.

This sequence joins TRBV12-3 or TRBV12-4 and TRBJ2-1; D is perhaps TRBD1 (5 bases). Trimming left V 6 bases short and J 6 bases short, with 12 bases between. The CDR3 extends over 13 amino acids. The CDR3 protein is CASSPGLGNEQFF. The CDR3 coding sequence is TGTGCCAGCAGCCCAGGGTTAGGCAATGAGCAGTTCTTC.

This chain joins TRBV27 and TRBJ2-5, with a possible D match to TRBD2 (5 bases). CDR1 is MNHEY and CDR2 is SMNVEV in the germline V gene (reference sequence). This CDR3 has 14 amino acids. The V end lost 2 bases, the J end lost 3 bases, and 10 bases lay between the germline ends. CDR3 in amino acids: CASSLDSGKETQYF. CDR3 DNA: TGTGCCAGCAGTTTAGATTCGGGGAAAGAGACCCAGTACTTC.

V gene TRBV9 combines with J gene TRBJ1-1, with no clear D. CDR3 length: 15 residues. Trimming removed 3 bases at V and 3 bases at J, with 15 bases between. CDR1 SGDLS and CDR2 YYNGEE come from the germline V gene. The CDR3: CASSAVGGSYTEAFF. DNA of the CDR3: TGTGCCAGCAGCGCTGTGGGAGGTAGTTACACTGAAGCTTTCTTT.